This T cell receptor (beta chain) was sequenced in a study of cytomegalovirus exposure and HLA in healthy donors. At the level of the study: The platform used for the 120 or so validation repertoires matched that of the approximately 620 first-cohort repertoires, a later analysis reported. Study-wide points: A classifier reportedly called cytomegalovirus status with high sensitivity and specificity. The study put under 200 TCR beta chains on its list as cytomegalovirus-associated. Later, an analysis found that TCR clusters from the first cohort tended to co-occur in the 120 validation repertoires.

Notes on this clone: The antigen remains unidentified.

Profiling relied on immunoSEQ multiplex PCR, and the TCRdb table lists in-frame clones only, not all of them. The data contain 200,000 to 250,000 clones, over 70% of them singletons. Germline V gene sequence: CDR1 SGHRS, CDR2 YFSETQ. The CDR3 totals 16 residues. Losses at the gene ends were 4 bases for V and 5 bases for J; bases not matched to a gene: 10. The sample comprised PBMCs. The clonotype originates from a woman aged 25 to 39 in good health and CMV-seropositive. The V gene is TRBV5-1, the J gene TRBJ2-7; 12 bases match TRBD2. In DNA form, the CDR3 reads TGCGCCAGCAGCGCGGACGGACTAGCGGGAAGGAACGAGCAGTACTTC. It yields the protein CASSADGLAGRNEQYF.